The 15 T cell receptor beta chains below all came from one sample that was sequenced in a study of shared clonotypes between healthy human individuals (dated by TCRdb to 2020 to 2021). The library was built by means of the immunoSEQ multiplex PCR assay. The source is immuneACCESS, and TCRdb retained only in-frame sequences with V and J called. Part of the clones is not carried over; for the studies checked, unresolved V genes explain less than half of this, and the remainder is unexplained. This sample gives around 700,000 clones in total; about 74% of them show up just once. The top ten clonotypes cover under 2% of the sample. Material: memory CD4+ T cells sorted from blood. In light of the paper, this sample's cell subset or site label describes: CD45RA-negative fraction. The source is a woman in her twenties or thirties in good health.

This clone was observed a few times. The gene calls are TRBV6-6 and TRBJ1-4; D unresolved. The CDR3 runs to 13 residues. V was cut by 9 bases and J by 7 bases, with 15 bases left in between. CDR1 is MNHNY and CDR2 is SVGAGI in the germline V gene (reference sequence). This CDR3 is CASHMGSGEKLFF. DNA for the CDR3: TGTGCCAGTCACATGGGGTCAGGTGAAAAACTGTTTTTT.

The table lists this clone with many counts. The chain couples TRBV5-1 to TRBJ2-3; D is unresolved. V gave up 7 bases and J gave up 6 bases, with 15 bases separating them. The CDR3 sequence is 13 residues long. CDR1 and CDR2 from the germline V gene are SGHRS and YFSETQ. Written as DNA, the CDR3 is TGCGCCAGCGGCGAATCGGAGTGGGATACGCAGTATTTT. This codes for CASGESEWDTQYF.

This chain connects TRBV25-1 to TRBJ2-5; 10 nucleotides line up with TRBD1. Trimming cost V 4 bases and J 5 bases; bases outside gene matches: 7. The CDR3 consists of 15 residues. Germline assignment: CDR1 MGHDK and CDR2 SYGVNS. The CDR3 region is CASSAGTGAGETQYF. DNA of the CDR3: TGTGCCAGCAGTGCCGGGACAGGGGCTGGGGAGACCCAGTACTTC.

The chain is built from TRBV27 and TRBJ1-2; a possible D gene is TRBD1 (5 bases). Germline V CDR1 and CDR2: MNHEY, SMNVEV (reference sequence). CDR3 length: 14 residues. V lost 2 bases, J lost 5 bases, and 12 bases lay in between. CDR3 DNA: TGTGCCAGCAGTTTACGTAGACAGACTTATGGCTACACCTTC. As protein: CASSLRRQTYGYTF.

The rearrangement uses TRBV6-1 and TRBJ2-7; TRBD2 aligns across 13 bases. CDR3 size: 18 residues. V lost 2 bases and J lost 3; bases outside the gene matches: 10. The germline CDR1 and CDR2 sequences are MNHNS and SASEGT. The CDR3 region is CASSETFIGLAGDYEQYF. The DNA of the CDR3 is TGTGCCAGCAGTGAAACCTTTATAGGACTAGCGGGGGACTACGAGCAGTACTTC.

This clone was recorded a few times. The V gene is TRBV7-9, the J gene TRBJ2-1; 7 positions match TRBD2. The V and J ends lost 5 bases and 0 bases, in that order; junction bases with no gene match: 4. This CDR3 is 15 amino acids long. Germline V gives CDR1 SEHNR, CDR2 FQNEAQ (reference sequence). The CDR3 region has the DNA TGTGCCAGCAGCCCCGGGGGGAGCTCCTACAATGAGCAGTTCTTC. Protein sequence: CASSPGGSSYNEQFF.

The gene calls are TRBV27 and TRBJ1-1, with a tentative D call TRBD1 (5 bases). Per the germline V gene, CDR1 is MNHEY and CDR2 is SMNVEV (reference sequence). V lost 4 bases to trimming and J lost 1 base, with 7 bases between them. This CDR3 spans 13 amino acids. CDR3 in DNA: TGTGCCAGCAGTTATGACAGGAACACTGAAGCTTTCTTT. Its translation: CASSYDRNTEAFF.

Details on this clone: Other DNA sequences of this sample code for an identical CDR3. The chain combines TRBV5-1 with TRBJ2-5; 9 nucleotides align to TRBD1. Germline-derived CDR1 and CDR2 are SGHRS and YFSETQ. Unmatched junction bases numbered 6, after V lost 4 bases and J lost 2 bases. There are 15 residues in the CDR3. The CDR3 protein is CASSRTGGLQETQYF. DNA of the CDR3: TGCGCCAGCAGCCGCACAGGGGGCCTACAAGAGACCCAGTACTTC.

The chain's CDR3 is CASSQDRTRGYTF. In DNA form, the CDR3 reads TGTGCCAGCAGCCAAGATCGGACGAGGGGCTACACCTTC. The chain uses TRBV14 and TRBJ1-2, with unresolved D. The CDR3 runs 13 residues. V gave up 0 bases and J gave up 8 bases, with 10 bases separating them. Germline V CDR1 and CDR2: SGHDN, FVKESK.

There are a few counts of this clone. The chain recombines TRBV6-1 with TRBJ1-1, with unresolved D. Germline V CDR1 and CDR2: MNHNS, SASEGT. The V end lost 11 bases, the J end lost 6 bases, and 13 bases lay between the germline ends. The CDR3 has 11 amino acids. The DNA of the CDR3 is TGTGCCGGACGGGATGGGGCTGAAGCTTTCTTT. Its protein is CAGRDGAEAFF.

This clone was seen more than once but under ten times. In nucleotides, the CDR3 is TGTGCCAGCAGTACGGACAGAGTTAACTACGAGCAGTACTTC. It is translated as CASSTDRVNYEQYF. The chain carries TRBV27 and TRBJ2-7, with D possibly being TRBD1 (6 bases). Trimming removed 5 bases at V and 3 bases at J, with 14 bases between. Per germline, CDR1 MNHEY and CDR2 SMNVEV (reference sequence). The CDR3 runs to 14 residues.

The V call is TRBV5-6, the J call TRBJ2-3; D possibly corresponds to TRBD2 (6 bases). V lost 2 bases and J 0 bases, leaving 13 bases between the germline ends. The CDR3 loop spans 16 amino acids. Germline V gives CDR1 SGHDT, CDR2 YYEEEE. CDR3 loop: CASSFPGLASTDTQYF. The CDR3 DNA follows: TGTGCCAGCAGCTTTCCGGGACTGGCGAGCACAGATACGCAGTATTTT. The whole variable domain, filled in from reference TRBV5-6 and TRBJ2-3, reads DAGVTQSPTHLIKTRGQQVTLRCSPKSGHDTVSWYQQALGQGPQFIFQYYEEEERQRGNFPDRFSGHQFPNYSSELNVNALLLGDSALYLCASSFPGLASTDTQYFGPGTRLTVL.

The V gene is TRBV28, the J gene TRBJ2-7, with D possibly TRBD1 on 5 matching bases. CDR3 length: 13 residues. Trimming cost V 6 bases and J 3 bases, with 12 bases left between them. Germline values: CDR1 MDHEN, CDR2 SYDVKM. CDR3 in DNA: TGTGCCAGCAGCCGAACAGGCTTCTACGAGCAGTACTTC. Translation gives CASSRTGFYEQYF.

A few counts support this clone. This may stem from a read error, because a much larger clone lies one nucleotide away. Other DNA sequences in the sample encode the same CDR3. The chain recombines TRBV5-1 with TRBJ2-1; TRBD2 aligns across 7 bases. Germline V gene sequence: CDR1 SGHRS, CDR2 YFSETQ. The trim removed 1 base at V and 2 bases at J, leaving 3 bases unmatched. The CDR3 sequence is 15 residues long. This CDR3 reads CASSLSSGAYNEQFF. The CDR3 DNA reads TGCGCCAGCAGCTTGTCAAGCGGGGCCTACAATGAGCAGTTCTTC.

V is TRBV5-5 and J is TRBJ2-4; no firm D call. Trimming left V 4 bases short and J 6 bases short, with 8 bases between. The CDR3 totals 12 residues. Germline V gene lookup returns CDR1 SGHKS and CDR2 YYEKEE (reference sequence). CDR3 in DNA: TGTGCCAGCAGCGCGCTGATAAACATTCAGTACTTC. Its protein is CASSALINIQYF.